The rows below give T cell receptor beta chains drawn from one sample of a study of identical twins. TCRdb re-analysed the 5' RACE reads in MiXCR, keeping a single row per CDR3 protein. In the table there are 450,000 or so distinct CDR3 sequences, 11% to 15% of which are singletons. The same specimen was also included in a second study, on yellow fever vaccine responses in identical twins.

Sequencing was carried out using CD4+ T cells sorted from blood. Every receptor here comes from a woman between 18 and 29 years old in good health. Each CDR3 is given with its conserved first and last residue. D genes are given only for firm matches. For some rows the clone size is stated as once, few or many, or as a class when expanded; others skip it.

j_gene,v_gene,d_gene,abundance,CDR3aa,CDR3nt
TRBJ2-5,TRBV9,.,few,CASSEGGTVSETQYF,TGTGCCAGCAGCGAGGGGGGGACAGTATCAGAGACCCAGTACTTC
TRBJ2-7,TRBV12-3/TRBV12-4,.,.,CTSSFRTATNEQYF,TGTACCAGCAGTTTTCGGACAGCGACCAACGAGCAGTACTTC
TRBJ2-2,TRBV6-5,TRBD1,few,CASSFSGTGSTGELFF,TGTGCCAGCAGTTTCTCTGGGACAGGGAGCACCGGGGAGCTGTTTTTT
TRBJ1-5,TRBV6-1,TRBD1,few,CASRGQSRNQPQHF,TGTGCCAGCAGGGGACAGAGTCGCAATCAGCCCCAGCATTTT
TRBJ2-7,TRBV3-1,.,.,CASSPGLASHEQYF,TGTGCCAGCAGCCCCGGGCTAGCGAGCCACGAGCAGTACTTC
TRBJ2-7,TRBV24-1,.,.,CATSGYGDSYEQYF,TGTGCCACCAGTGGGTACGGAGATTCCTACGAGCAGTACTTC
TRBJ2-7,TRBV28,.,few,CASSTPQGKYEQYF,TGTGCCAGCAGTACCCCGCAGGGAAAATACGAGCAGTACTTC
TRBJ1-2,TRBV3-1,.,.,CASSLLPGARNGYTF,TGTGCCAGCAGCCTGTTGCCCGGGGCTAGGAATGGCTACACCTTC
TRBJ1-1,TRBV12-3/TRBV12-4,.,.,CASRPEVQNTEAFF,TGTGCCAGCAGGCCCGAAGTTCAGAACACTGAAGCTTTCTTT
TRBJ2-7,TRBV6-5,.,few,CASRYAGASTYEQYF,TGTGCCAGCAGGTACGCGGGGGCCTCTACCTACGAGCAGTACTTC
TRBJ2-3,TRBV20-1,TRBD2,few,CSAGRGGRTDTQYF,TGCAGTGCTGGGCGGGGGGGAAGAACAGATACGCAGTATTTT
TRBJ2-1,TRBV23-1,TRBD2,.,CASSQSGLAGGRNEQFF,TGCGCCAGCAGTCAATCCGGCCTAGCGGGAGGGAGAAATGAGCAGTTCTTC
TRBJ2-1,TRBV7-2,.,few,CASSLLGAYNEQFF,TGTGCCAGCAGCTTATTAGGTGCCTACAATGAGCAGTTCTTC
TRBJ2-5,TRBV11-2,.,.,CASSLSSSRETQYF,TGTGCCAGCAGCCTTTCTAGCTCCCGAGAGACCCAGTACTTC
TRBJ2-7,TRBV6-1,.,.,CASRKRWETYEQYF,TGTGCCAGCAGGAAGAGGTGGGAAACCTACGAGCAGTACTTC
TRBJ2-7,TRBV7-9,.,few,CASSFFGTSYEQYF,TGTGCCAGCAGCTTCTTCGGGACCTCCTACGAGCAGTACTTC
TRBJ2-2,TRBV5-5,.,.,CASSAMSTGELFF,TGTGCCAGCAGCGCGATGTCCACCGGGGAGCTGTTTTTT
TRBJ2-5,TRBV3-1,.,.,CASSRTTDPGQETQYF,TGTGCCAGCAGCCGAACAACCGACCCCGGTCAAGAGACCCAGTACTTC
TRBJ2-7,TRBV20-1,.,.,CSARGEFEGEQYF,TGCAGTGCTAGAGGGGAGTTTGAGGGCGAGCAGTACTTC
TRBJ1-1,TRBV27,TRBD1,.,CASSFRQETGGPTEAFF,TGTGCCAGCAGTTTTCGGCAAGAGACAGGGGGCCCGACTGAAGCTTTCTTT
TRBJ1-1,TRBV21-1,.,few,CASHDGGTEAFF,TGTGCCAGCCACGACGGGGGCACTGAAGCTTTCTTT
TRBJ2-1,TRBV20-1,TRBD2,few,CSAYRGGLSYNEQFF,TGCAGTGCTTATCGCGGGGGGCTATCCTACAATGAGCAGTTCTTC
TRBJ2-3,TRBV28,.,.,CASSRPLFGESTDTQYF,TGTGCCAGCAGCCGACCCCTTTTTGGGGAAAGCACAGATACGCAGTATTTT
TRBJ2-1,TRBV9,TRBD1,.,CASSFRDSNNEQFF,TGTGCCAGCAGCTTCCGGGACAGTAACAATGAGCAGTTCTTC